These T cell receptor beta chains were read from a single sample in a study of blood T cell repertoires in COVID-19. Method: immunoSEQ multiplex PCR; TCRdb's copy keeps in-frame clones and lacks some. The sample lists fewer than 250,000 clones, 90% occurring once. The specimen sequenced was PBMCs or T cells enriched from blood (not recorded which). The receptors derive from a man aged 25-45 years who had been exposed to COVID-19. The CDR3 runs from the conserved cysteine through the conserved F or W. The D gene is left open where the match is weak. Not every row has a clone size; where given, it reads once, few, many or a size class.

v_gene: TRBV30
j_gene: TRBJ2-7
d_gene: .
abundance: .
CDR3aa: CAWSFSSHGEQYF
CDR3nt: TGTGCCTGGAGTTTTAGCAGCCACGGGGAGCAGTACTTC

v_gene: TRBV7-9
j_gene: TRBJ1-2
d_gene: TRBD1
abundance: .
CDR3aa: CASSSRQGVDGYTF
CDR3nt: TGTGCCAGCAGCTCGCGACAGGGAGTCGATGGCTACACCTTC

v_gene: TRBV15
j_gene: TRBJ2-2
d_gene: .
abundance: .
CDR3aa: CATSRGRNTGELFF
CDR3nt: TGTGCCACCAGCAGAGGGAGGAACACCGGGGAGCTGTTTTTT

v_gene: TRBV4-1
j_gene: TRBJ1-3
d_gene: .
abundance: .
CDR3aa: CASSHTRMRLLTSSGNTIYF
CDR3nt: TGCGCCAGCAGCCATACCCGGATGCGGCTGCTCACCTCCTCTGGAAACACCATATATTTT

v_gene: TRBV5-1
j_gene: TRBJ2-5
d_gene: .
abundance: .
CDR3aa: CASSSKGGPLPETQYF
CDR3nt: TGCGCCAGCAGCTCCAAGGGGGGGCCTTTACCAGAGACCCAGTACTTC

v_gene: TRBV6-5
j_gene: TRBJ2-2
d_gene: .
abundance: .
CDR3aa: CASRRDFLNTGELFF
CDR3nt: TGTGCCAGCAGGAGGGACTTCCTGAACACCGGGGAGCTGTTTTTT

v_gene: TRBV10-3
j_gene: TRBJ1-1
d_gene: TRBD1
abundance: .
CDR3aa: CAISDLKSRDSRNTEAFF
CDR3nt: TGTGCCATCAGTGACCTAAAATCCCGGGACAGCCGAAACACTGAAGCTTTCTTT

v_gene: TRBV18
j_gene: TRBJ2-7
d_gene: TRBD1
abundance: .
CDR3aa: CASSLRSWTGGAPTPYEQYF
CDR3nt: TGTGCCAGCTCACTAAGAAGTTGGACAGGGGGCGCCCCTACACCCTACGAGCAGTACTTC

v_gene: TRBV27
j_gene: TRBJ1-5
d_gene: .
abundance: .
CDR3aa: CASSPDRINQPQHF
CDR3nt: TGTGCCAGCAGTCCCGACAGAATCAATCAGCCCCAGCATTTT

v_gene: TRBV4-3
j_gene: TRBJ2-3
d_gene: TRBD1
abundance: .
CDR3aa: CASSHRDRHTDTQYF
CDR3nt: TGCGCCAGCAGCCACCGGGACAGACACACAGATACGCAGTATTTT

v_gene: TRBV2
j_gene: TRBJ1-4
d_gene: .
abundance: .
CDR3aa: CASSLGAENNEKLFF
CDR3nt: TGTGCCAGCAGTTTAGGGGCAGAGAATAATGAAAAACTGTTTTTT

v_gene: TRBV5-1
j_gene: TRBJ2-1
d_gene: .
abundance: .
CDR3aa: CASSLGPLTDEQFF
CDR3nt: TGCGCCAGCAGCTTGGGGCCGTTGACTGACGAGCAGTTCTTC

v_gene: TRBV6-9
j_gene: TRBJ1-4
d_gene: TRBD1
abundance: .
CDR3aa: CASSCRSEQGFFPTNEKLFF
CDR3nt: TGTGCCAGCAGTTGCCGGTCGGAACAGGGGTTTTTTCCAACTAATGAAAAACTGTTTTTT

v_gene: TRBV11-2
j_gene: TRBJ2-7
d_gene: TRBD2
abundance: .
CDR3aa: CASSWGGSSYEQYF
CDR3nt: TGTGCCAGCAGCTGGGGGGGAAGCTCCTACGAGCAGTACTTC

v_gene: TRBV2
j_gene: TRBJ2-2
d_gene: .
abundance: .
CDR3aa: CAREALTGELFF
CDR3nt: TGTGCCAGAGAGGCGTTAACCGGGGAGCTGTTTTTT

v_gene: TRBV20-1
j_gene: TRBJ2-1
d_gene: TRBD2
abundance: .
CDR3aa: CSASKLLAGGLNEQFF
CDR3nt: TGCAGTGCTAGTAAGCTCTTAGCGGGGGGGCTAAATGAGCAGTTCTTC

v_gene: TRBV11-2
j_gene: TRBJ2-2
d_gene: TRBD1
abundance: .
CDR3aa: CASSPQGAGTGELFF
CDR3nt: TGTGCCAGCAGCCCTCAGGGGGCCGGCACCGGGGAGCTGTTTTTT

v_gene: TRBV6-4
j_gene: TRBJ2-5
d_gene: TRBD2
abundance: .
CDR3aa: CASSVQRGGRETQYF
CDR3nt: TGTGCCAGCAGTGTCCAGCGGGGGGGCCGAGAGACCCAGTACTTC

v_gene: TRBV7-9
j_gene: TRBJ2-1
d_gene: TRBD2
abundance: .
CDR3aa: CASSGGPNEQFF
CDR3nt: TGTGCCAGCTCGGGGGGACCCAATGAGCAGTTCTTC

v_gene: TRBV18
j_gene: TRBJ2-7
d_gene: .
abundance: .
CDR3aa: CASSPDRPPYEQYF
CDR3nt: TGTGCCAGCTCACCAGACAGGCCGCCCTACGAGCAGTACTTC

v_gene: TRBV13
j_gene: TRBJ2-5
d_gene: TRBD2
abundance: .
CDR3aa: CASTRGGAETQYF
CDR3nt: TGTGCCAGCACCCGGGGGGGCGCGGAGACCCAGTACTTC

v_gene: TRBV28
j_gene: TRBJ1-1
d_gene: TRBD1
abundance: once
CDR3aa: CASSWTGYTNTEAFF
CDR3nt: TGTGCCAGCAGTTGGACAGGGTATACGAACACTGAAGCTTTCTTT

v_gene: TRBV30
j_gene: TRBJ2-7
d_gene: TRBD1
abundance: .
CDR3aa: CAYRDRLSYEQYF
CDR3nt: TGTGCCTACCGGGACAGACTATCCTACGAGCAGTACTTC

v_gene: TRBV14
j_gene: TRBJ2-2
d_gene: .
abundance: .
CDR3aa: CASSLQLVNTGELFF
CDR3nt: TGTGCCAGCAGCCTACAGTTAGTAAACACCGGGGAGCTGTTTTTT

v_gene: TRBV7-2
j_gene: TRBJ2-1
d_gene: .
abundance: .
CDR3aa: CASSDIPYNEQFF
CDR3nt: TGTGCCAGCTCCGACATACCGTACAATGAGCAGTTCTTC

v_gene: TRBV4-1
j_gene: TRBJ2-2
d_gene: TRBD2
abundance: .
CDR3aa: CASSHGLAEGTGELFF
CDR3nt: TGCGCCAGCAGCCACGGACTAGCAGAGGGCACCGGGGAGCTGTTTTTT

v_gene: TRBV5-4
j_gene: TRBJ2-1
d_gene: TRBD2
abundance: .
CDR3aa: CASSQSGNKGNEQFF
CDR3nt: TGTGCCAGCAGCCAAAGCGGGAACAAGGGCAATGAGCAGTTCTTC

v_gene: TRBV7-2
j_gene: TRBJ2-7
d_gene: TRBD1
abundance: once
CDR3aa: CASSFRTGVLTGEQYF
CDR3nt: TGTGCCAGCAGCTTTAGGACAGGGGTTTTGACGGGCGAGCAGTACTTC

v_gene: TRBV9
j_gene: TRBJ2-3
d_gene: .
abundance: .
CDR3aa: CASSPRTDWYNTDTQYF
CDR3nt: TGTGCCAGCAGCCCGAGGACAGACTGGTATAACACAGATACGCAGTATTTT